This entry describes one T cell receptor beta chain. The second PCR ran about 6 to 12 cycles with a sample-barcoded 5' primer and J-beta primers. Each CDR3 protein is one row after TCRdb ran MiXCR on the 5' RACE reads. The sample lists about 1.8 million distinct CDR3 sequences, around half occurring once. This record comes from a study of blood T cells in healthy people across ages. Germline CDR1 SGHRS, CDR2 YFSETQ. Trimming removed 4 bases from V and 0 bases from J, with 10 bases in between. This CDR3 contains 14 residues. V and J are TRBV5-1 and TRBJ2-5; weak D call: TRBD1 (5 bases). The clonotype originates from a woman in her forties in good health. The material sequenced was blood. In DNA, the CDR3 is TGCGCCAGCAGCGTTCGACAGAACCAAGAGACCCAGTACTTC. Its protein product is CASSVRQNQETQYF.